The 22 T cell receptor beta chains reported below all come from one sample, sequenced in a study of cytomegalovirus exposure and HLA in healthy donors. The table came from immunoSEQ multiplex PCR; TCRdb's copy has only in-frame clones and leaves some out. Of 190,000 or so clones listed, about 80% are singletons. The sequenced sample was PBMCs. Receptors originate from a woman aged 18-30 years in good health and CMV-seropositive.

This chain uses TRBV18 with TRBJ2-3; perhaps TRBD2 as D (7 bases). Trimming removed 3 bases from V and 4 bases from J, with 20 bases in between. The germline gives CDR1 KGHSH, CDR2 LQKENI. CDR3 size: 17 residues. CDR3 sequence: CASSPILVGGAADTQYF. The CDR3 DNA sequence: TGTGCCAGCTCACCTATACTCGTAGGGGGGGCCGCAGATACGCAGTATTTT.

This clone was detected a few times. The CDR3 nucleotides are TGTGCCAGCAGTGAGAGAATGGCCAGGGCGAGGCCCCAGCATTTT. It is translated as CASSERMARARPQHF. V and J are TRBV6-1 and TRBJ1-5, with D possibly matching TRBD1 (5 bases). Trimming took 3 bases from V and 9 from J, leaving 18 bases between them. CDR1 and CDR2 (germline): MNHNS, SASEGT. The CDR3 extends over 15 amino acids.

The chain combines TRBV6-5 with TRBJ1-1; 8 nucleotides agree with TRBD1. CDR3 length: 13 amino acids. Germline lookup yields CDR1 MNHEY and CDR2 SVGAGI. V dropped 6 bases and J dropped 4; count of bases not matched to a gene: 4. The CDR3 here is CASRQGGGTEAFF. CDR3 DNA: TGTGCCAGCAGACAGGGGGGGGGCACTGAAGCTTTCTTT.

In its sample, this clone was seen a few times. The chain joins TRBV7-3 to TRBJ1-1; D ambiguous. Germline V gene data show CDR1 as SGHTA and CDR2 as FQGTGA. The CDR3 consists of 14 residues. Trimming removed 2 bases at V and 1 base at J, with 8 bases between. The CDR3 protein is CASSLDGSNTEAFF. The CDR3 bases are TGTGCCAGCAGCTTAGACGGGTCGAACACTGAAGCTTTCTTT.

This clone has only a few counts. This rearrangement joins TRBV18 to TRBJ2-7, with 8 nucleotides matching TRBD1. From germline, CDR1 is KGHSH and CDR2 LQKENI. The CDR3 runs to 13 residues. Trimming took 5 bases from V and 6 from J; bases not matched to a gene: 6. The CDR3 bases are TGTGCCAGCTCATCCAGGGGGCTTTTCGAGCAGTACTTC. Translation: CASSSRGLFEQYF.

The chain has TRBV7-8 and TRBJ1-2, with a tentative D call TRBD1 (6 bases). The V end lost 1 base, the J end lost 8 bases, and 11 bases lay between the germline ends. Per the germline V gene, CDR1 is SGHVS and CDR2 is FQNEAQ. CDR3 length: 13 residues. DNA of the CDR3: TGTGCCAGCAGCTTAGAGGGGGTCAGCGGCTACACCTTC. This encodes CASSLEGVSGYTF.

This chain connects TRBV7-9 to TRBJ1-1; 9 bases are shared with TRBD1. Per the germline V gene, CDR1 is SEHNR and CDR2 is FQNEAQ (reference sequence). This CDR3 region has 15 residues. V was clipped by 7 bases and J by 4 bases; unmatched bases: 10. The CDR3 DNA reads TGTGCCAGCACCCCCCCGGGACAGGGTGGCACTGAAGCTTTCTTT. Amino acids: CASTPPGQGGTEAFF. The entire variable domain, with the rest obtained from reference TRBV7-9 and TRBJ1-1, is as follows: DTGVSQNPRHKITKRGQNVTFRCDPISEHNRLYWYRQTLGQGPEFLTYFQNEAQLEKSRLLSDRFSAERPKGSFSTLEIQRTEQGDSAMYLCASTPPGQGGTEAFFGQGTRLTVV.

This sequence joins TRBV7-3 and TRBJ2-7; no clear D gene. Per the germline V gene, CDR1 is SGHTA and CDR2 is FQGTGA. Trimming took 0 bases from V and 5 from J, leaving 8 bases between them. The CDR3 loop spans 13 amino acids. The CDR3 loop is CASSLTFQDEQYF. The CDR3 DNA reads as TGTGCCAGCAGCTTAACGTTTCAGGACGAGCAGTACTTC.

The V call is TRBV13, the J call TRBJ2-1; tentative D call: TRBD2 (5 bases). Germline loops: CDR1 PRHDT, CDR2 FYEKMQ (reference sequence). Trimming removed 6 bases from V and 6 bases from J, with 15 bases in between. The CDR3 spans 14 residues. For the CDR3, the DNA is TGTGCCAGCAGTGCTTATCGGGAAGGCAATGAGCAGTTCTTC. Residues: CASSAYREGNEQFF.

This clone appeared a single time. The V and J genes are TRBV18 and TRBJ1-5; D might be TRBD1 (5 bases). The V end was cut by 3 bases, the J end by 6 bases, with 15 bases between. The length of the CDR3 is 15 residues. The germline CDR1 and CDR2 sequences are KGHSH and LQKENI. CDR3 nucleotide sequence: TGTGCCAGCTCACCGTCCTCCGGGGGGGTTCAGCCCCAGCATTTT. Protein sequence: CASSPSSGGVQPQHF.

In nucleotides, the CDR3 is TGTGCCAGCAGCTTAGAAGTAGGTGGTAGCGGCAATGAGCAGTTCTTC. Protein: CASSLEVGGSGNEQFF. The rearrangement uses TRBV11-2 and TRBJ2-1; tentatively, D is TRBD2 (6 bases). Germline V gene lookup returns CDR1 SGHAT and CDR2 FQNNGV. This CDR3 comprises 16 residues. Trimming shortened V by 0 bases and J by 6 bases, and 15 bases separated the two germline ends.

The rearrangement joins TRBV15 to TRBJ1-2, with D possibly being TRBD1 (5 bases). The CDR3 is 15 residues long. The germline V and J ends were trimmed by 6 bases and 1 base, with 15 bases remaining between them. CDR1 and CDR2 from the germline V gene are LNHNV and YYDKDF (reference sequence). The CDR3 sequence: CATRLGLDFNYGYTF. CDR3 sequence (DNA): TGTGCCACCAGACTGGGGCTAGATTTTAACTATGGCTACACCTTC. Using reference TRBV15 and TRBJ1-2 for the parts outside the CDR3, the full variable domain is DAMVIQNPRYQVTQFGKPVTLSCSQTLNHNVMYWYQQKSSQAPKLLFHYYDKDFNNEADTPDNFQSRRPNTSFCFLDIRSPGLGDTAMYLCATRLGLDFNYGYTFGSGTRLTVV.

The chain couples TRBV9 to TRBJ1-6; D call uncertain. CDR1 and CDR2 (germline): SGDLS, YYNGEE. The CDR3 sequence is 13 residues long. V was pared by 4 bases and J by 3 bases, with 5 bases between. The CDR3 DNA is TGTGCCAGCAGCCGGGACTATAATTCACCCCTCCACTTT. Translation: CASSRDYNSPLHF.

The chain couples TRBV4-1 to TRBJ2-7; TRBD1 matches 8 bases. Germline lookup yields CDR1 MGHRA and CDR2 YSYEKL. This CDR3 region has 15 residues. J gave up 2 bases and V 0 bases, and 3 bases lay outside the gene matches. The DNA for the CDR3 is TGCGCCAGCAGCCAAGATGGGACAGGACCCTACGAGCAGTACTTC. This codes for CASSQDGTGPYEQYF.

The rearrangement uses TRBV9 and TRBJ2-1, with 10 bases lining up with TRBD2. The CDR3 extends over 15 amino acids. J was trimmed by 0 bases and V by 4 bases; bases with no gene match: 1. Germline CDR1 is SGDLS and CDR2 is YYNGEE. As DNA, the CDR3 is TGTGCCAGCAGCCGGACTAGCGGCTCCTACAATGAGCAGTTCTTC. This sequence encodes CASSRTSGSYNEQFF.

The rearrangement uses TRBV25-1 and TRBJ2-5, with TRBD2 identical over 10 bases. V was pared by 9 bases and J by 3 bases, with 4 bases of the junction left unmatched. Per germline, CDR1 MGHDK and CDR2 SYGVNS. CDR3 length equals 13 residues. The CDR3, as DNA: TGTGCCAGTAGCGGGGGGCCAAAAGAGACCCAGTACTTC. Translating it yields CASSGGPKETQYF.

This rearrangement joins TRBV5-8 to TRBJ2-3; D call uncertain. The ends were cut back, 1 base at V and 4 bases at J, with 13 bases in the middle. This CDR3 is 15 amino acids long. CDR1 is SGHTS and CDR2 is YDEGEE in the germline V gene. The CDR3 nucleotides are TGTGCCAGCAGCTTGTCCCGCGCCACCTCAGATACGCAGTATTTT. Amino acid sequence: CASSLSRATSDTQYF.

V gene TRBV19 combines with J gene TRBJ1-2, with TRBD1 matching 9 bases. From germline, CDR1 is LNHDA and CDR2 SQIVND (reference sequence). Trimming cost V 3 bases and J 0 bases; bases outside gene matches: 2. The CDR3 loop spans 15 amino acids. The CDR3 DNA sequence: TGTGCCAGTAGTATGTGGGACAGGGCTAACTATGGCTACACCTTC. Translation: CASSMWDRANYGYTF.

The chain combines TRBV4-1 with TRBJ2-1; tentatively, D is TRBD2 (6 bases). V was shortened by 3 bases and J by 9 bases, with 9 bases between the two germline ends. This CDR3 contains 12 residues. The germline gives CDR1 MGHRA, CDR2 YSYEKL. Written as DNA, the CDR3 is TGCGCCAGCAGCCACCTCGGGAGTGAGCAGTTCTTC. The encoded protein is CASSHLGSEQFF.

The chain uses TRBV4-2 and TRBJ2-1; 10 bases align to TRBD2. CDR3 length: 15 amino acids. The germline V gene has CDR1 LGHNA and CDR2 YNFKEQ. V dropped 5 bases and J dropped 4; count of bases not matched to a gene: 5. The CDR3 sequence is CASSELAGDYNEQFF. The CDR3 DNA reads as TGTGCCAGCAGCGAGCTAGCGGGGGATTACAATGAGCAGTTCTTC.

The chain couples TRBV14 to TRBJ2-5; 10 nucleotides line up with TRBD2. J lost 5 bases, V lost 4 bases, and 1 base had no gene match. The CDR3 spans 13 residues. Germline CDR1 is SGHDN and CDR2 is FVKESK. CDR3 amino acids: CASSLSGGETQYF. The DNA of the CDR3 is TGTGCCAGCAGCCTTAGCGGGGGGGAGACCCAGTACTTC.

J is TRBJ1-4 and V is TRBV4-3; a possible D gene is TRBD1 (6 bases). V was trimmed by 1 base and J by 7 bases, leaving 16 bases between them. CDR3 length: 16 amino acids. The germline gives CDR1 LGHNA, CDR2 YSLEER. CDR3 region: CASSQVLAGVGEKLFF. The CDR3, as DNA: TGCGCCAGCAGCCAAGTATTGGCAGGGGTCGGTGAAAAACTGTTTTTT.